What follows describes a single TCR beta chain. The antigen remains unidentified. This sample was included in a study of cytomegalovirus exposure and HLA in healthy donors. The CDR3 length is 14 residues. Germline V gene lookup returns CDR1 MDHEN and CDR2 SYDVKM. Assay used: immunoSEQ multiplex PCR; TCRdb lists only in-frame clones, some missing. The sample shows 100,000 to 150,000 clones, around 90% of them seen only once. General observations from the study: In vitro work confirmed that a few CMV-associated chains recognize CMV antigens.

The sequencing sample was made of PBMCs. The J gene is TRBJ2-5, the V gene TRBV28; D is perhaps TRBD1 (6 bases). The end of the DNA is better explained by TRBJ2-7, so the J call may be wrong. This TCR was recovered from a woman younger than 30 in good health and CMV-seronegative. This CDR3 reads CASSLSGDTYEQYF. The DNA for the CDR3 is TGTGCCAGCAGTTTATCCGGGGACACCTACGAGCAGTACTTC.